The T cell receptor beta chain described here comes from a study of blood T cell repertoires in COVID-19. Across the whole study: The United States, Italy and Spain were the sources of the acute and convalescent COVID-19 samples. Nucleic acid was either cDNA or gDNA, and it came from T cells, B-cell-depleted T cells, or PBMCs.

Per the authors' pipeline: Reference gene primer amplification yielded estimated nucleated cell counts. Profiling relied on immunoSEQ multiplex PCR, and the TCRdb table lists in-frame clones only, not all of them. The V and J calls and the clone size are those of that table, but D and trimming were determined from the DNA. The sample records 300,000 to 350,000 clones, approximately 88% being singletons. This CDR3 spans 15 amino acids. V gave up 0 bases and J gave up 3 bases, with 11 bases separating them. Germline values: CDR1 SGHNT, CDR2 YYREEE (reference sequence). Donors were grouped by their self-reported clinical history.

The chain is built from TRBV5-4 and TRBJ2-3, with D uncertain. Material for sequencing was PBMCs or T cells enriched from blood (not recorded which). The source is a man under 40 who had recovered from COVID-19. The CDR3 sequence: CASSLGLDRTDTQYF. CDR3 DNA sequence: TGTGCCAGCAGCTTGGGGCTAGACCGGACAGATACGCAGTATTTT. The full variable domain, completed using reference TRBV5-4 and TRBJ2-3, is ETGVTQSPTHLIKTRGQQVTLRCSSQSGHNTVSWYQQALGQGPQFIFQYYREEENGRGNFPPRFSGLQFPNYSSELNVNALELDDSALYLCASSLGLDRTDTQYFGPGTRLTVL.